These 22 T cell receptor beta chains originate from one sample sequenced in a study of T and B cells in COVID-19 patients. TRB was amplified from about 260-540 ng of blood genomic DNA. Multiplex PCR with BIOMED2 TRB-A/B primer pools amplified TRB rearrangements. One entry per CDR3 protein results from TCRdb running MiXCR on the multiplex PCR reads. The profile shows approximately 9,000 distinct CDR3 sequences, approximately 31% of them singletons. The sample comprised blood. The receptors come from a human donor who had recovered from COVID-19.

CDR3 bases: TGCAGTGCCGCGACTAAGTGGACGCAGTATTTT. Encoded protein: CSAATKWTQYF. V is TRBV20-1 and J is TRBJ2-3; D is perhaps TRBD2 (5 bases). The CDR3 length is 11 residues. In germline, CDR1 is DFQATT, CDR2 SNEGSKA (reference sequence). Trimming shortened V by 6 bases and J by 9 bases, and 13 bases separated the two germline ends.

This clonotype was found a few times. This rearrangement joins TRBV7-2 to TRBJ2-5; TRBD2 might be the D (7 bases). The CDR3 loop spans 15 amino acids. Germline V gene sequence: CDR1 SGHTA, CDR2 FQGNSA. Trimming pared 1 base from V and 5 bases from J, leaving 14 bases between. Here the CDR3 DNA reads TGTGCCAGCAGCTTAGGAGGCGGGGGCGGGGAGACCCAGTACTTC. It translates to CASSLGGGGGETQYF.

The rearrangement links TRBV27 to TRBJ2-6; 7 nucleotides match TRBD1. Germline values: CDR1 MNHEY, CDR2 SMNVEV (reference sequence). There are 15 residues in the CDR3. J lost 3 bases, V lost 5 bases, and 4 bases had no gene match. The CDR3 nucleotides read TGTGCCAGCAGTCTGACAGGGATTGGGGCCAACGTCCTGACTTTC. Translated: CASSLTGIGANVLTF.

This clonotype was counted between two and nine times. The chain links TRBV6-2 or TRBV6-3 to TRBJ2-1; the D gene is possibly TRBD1 (6 bases). Trimming pared 7 bases from V and 1 base from J, leaving 8 bases between. CDR3 size: 13 residues. Germline CDR1 MNHEY, CDR2 SVGEGT. The CDR3 spells CASKGQSYNEQFF. As DNA, the CDR3 is TGTGCCAGCAAAGGACAGTCCTACAATGAGCAGTTCTTC.

The chain uses TRBV6-2 or TRBV6-3 and TRBJ1-1, with D uncertain. Trimming took 0 bases from V and 4 from J, leaving 9 bases between them. Germline-derived CDR1 and CDR2 are MNHEY and SVGEGT. This CDR3 comprises 14 residues. The CDR3 region is CASSYSFSSTEAFF. The CDR3 region has the DNA TGTGCCAGCAGTTACTCGTTTAGCTCCACTGAAGCTTTCTTT.

The V gene is TRBV27, the J gene TRBJ2-7, with D possibly being TRBD2 (6 bases). Looked up from germline, CDR1 is MNHEY and CDR2 is SMNVEV (reference sequence). The CDR3 runs 15 residues. V shed 2 bases and J shed 3 bases, with 14 bases lying between them. CDR3 in amino acids: CASSLNAGHHYEQYF. The CDR3 nucleotides are TGTGCCAGCAGTTTAAATGCGGGGCACCACTACGAGCAGTACTTC.

This clonotype is categorized as medium-sized. The chain has TRBV6-2 or TRBV6-3 and TRBJ2-6, with 7 bases identical to TRBD1. The CDR3 totals 16 residues. The germline gives CDR1 MNHEY, CDR2 SVGEGT. J gave up 0 bases and V 6 bases, and 5 bases lay outside the gene matches. CDR3 sequence (DNA): TGTGCCAGCAGCCCGGGGACAGTCTCTGGGGCCAACGTCCTGACTTTC. Translated: CASSPGTVSGANVLTF.

This clonotype was seen only once. V is TRBV28 and J is TRBJ2-7, with unresolved D. CDR1 and CDR2 (germline): MDHEN, SYDVKM. The V end was cut by 2 bases, the J end by 3 bases, with 8 bases between. The CDR3 is 13 residues long. The CDR3 loop reads CASSLRPIYEQYF. The CDR3 DNA reads as TGTGCCAGCAGTTTAAGACCGATCTACGAGCAGTACTTC.

This clonotype qualifies as large. The chain joins TRBV12-3 or TRBV12-4 to TRBJ1-4; 8 nucleotides agree with TRBD1. The CDR3 has 13 amino acids. J gave up 8 bases and V 2 bases, and 1 base lay outside the gene matches. This CDR3 reads CASSLYRGEKLFF. CDR3 in DNA: TGTGCCAGCAGTTTATACAGGGGGGAAAAACTGTTTTTT.

This clonotype appeared a few times. The chain uses TRBV5-1 and TRBJ2-1; D not resolved. The CDR3 runs to 13 residues. Germline CDR1 is SGHRS and CDR2 is YFSETQ. The germline V and J ends were trimmed by 0 bases and 7 bases, with 8 bases remaining between them. The CDR3 here is CASSLAPGNEQFF. The CDR3 coding sequence is TGCGCCAGCAGCTTGGCTCCGGGTAATGAGCAGTTCTTC. Variable domain in full (rest from reference TRBV5-1 and TRBJ2-1): KAGVTQTPRYLIKTRGQQVTLSCSPISGHRSVSWYQQTPGQGLQFLFEYFSETQRNKGNFPGRFSGRQFSNSRSEMNVSTLELGDSALYLCASSLAPGNEQFFGPGTRLTVL.

The genes are TRBV6-2 or TRBV6-3 and TRBJ2-1, with TRBD2 matching over 7 bases. The CDR3 loop spans 19 amino acids. Trimming took 5 bases from V and 7 from J; bases not matched to a gene: 23. CDR1 is MNHEY, CDR2 SVGEGT, per germline. CDR3: CASSPTLGGAGLRENEQFF. The CDR3 region has the DNA TGTGCCAGCAGTCCGACTCTAGGCGGCGCGGGACTAAGGGAGAATGAGCAGTTCTTC.

The CDR3 sequence is CASTHRGLGYTF. The CDR3 DNA follows: TGTGCCAGTACTCACCGTGGGCTTGGCTACACCTTC. The chain employs TRBV19 and TRBJ1-2; no definite D call. Trimming shortened V by 7 bases and J by 7 bases, and 13 bases separated the two germline ends. The CDR3 extends over 12 amino acids. Germline values: CDR1 LNHDA, CDR2 SQIVND (reference sequence).

This clonotype was found a few times. The chain employs TRBV6-5 and TRBJ1-2; no clear D. The CDR3 is 15 residues long. V gave up 0 bases and J gave up 0 bases, with 8 bases separating them. Germline V gives CDR1 MNHEY, CDR2 SVGAGI. The CDR3 sequence: CASSYSIGANYGYTF. CDR3 in DNA: TGTGCCAGCAGTTACTCGATAGGAGCTAACTATGGCTACACCTTC.

Worth noting for this clonotype: This may be a read error, as it is one base from a much larger clone. The rearrangement links TRBV5-4 to TRBJ2-3; TRBD1 matches at 10 bases. CDR1 is SGHNT, CDR2 YYREEE, per germline (reference sequence). CDR3 length: 15 residues. CDR3 loop: CTSSLRQGAADTQYF. CDR3 DNA: TGTACCAGCAGCCTGAGACAGGGGGCGGCAGATACGCAGTATTTT. Full variable domain (rest looked up from reference TRBV5-4 and TRBJ2-3): ETGVTQSPTHLIKTRGQQVTLRCSSQSGHNTVSWYQQALGQGPQFIFQYYREEENGRGNFPPRFSGLQFPNYSSELNVNALELDDSALYLCTSSLRQGAADTQYFGPGTRLTVL.

A few counts support this clonotype. The chain is built from TRBV19 and TRBJ2-5; 9 bases align to TRBD1. CDR3 length equals 14 residues. With V trimmed by 4 bases and J by 5 bases, 5 bases remained unmatched. CDR1 LNHDA and CDR2 SQIVND come from the germline V gene (reference sequence). This CDR3 reads CASSNRGRRETQYF. The DNA for the CDR3 is TGTGCCAGTAGTAACAGGGGGCGTCGGGAGACCCAGTACTTC.

The chain employs TRBV28 and TRBJ2-7, with 11 bases aligning to TRBD1. V gave up 6 bases and J gave up 3 bases; unmatched junction bases: 7. This CDR3 contains 15 residues. Germline V lookup: CDR1 MDHEN, CDR2 SYDVKM. CDR3 region: CASRPTGTGGYEQYF. The DNA of the CDR3 is TGTGCCAGCAGGCCTACCGGGACAGGGGGCTACGAGCAGTACTTC.

This clonotype is judged medium-sized. The rearrangement links TRBV12-3 or TRBV12-4 to TRBJ2-7; 7 nucleotides align to TRBD1. This CDR3 has 13 amino acids. Germline trimming cut 9 bases from V and 0 bases from J; bases unmatched to any gene: 5. DNA of the CDR3: TGTGCCAGTGGGACAGTTTACTCCTACGAGCAGTACTTC. This codes for CASGTVYSYEQYF.

This clonotype occurred a few times. This chain connects TRBV6-5 to TRBJ2-7; 9 bases fit TRBD1. Losses at the gene ends were 5 bases for V and 3 bases for J; bases not matched to a gene: 5. Germline V gives CDR1 MNHEY, CDR2 SVGAGI. The CDR3 sequence is 14 residues long. CDR3 region: CASSPRQGVYEQYF. The CDR3 DNA sequence: TGTGCCAGCAGTCCACGACAGGGGGTCTACGAGCAGTACTTC.

The V and J genes are TRBV6-6 and TRBJ2-2; 9 bases map to TRBD2. Per the germline V gene, CDR1 is MNHNY and CDR2 is SVGAGI (reference sequence). The length of the CDR3 is 19 residues. With V trimmed by 0 bases and J by 5 bases, 13 bases remained unmatched. This CDR3 is CASSYSGLAGPEGTGELFF. The CDR3 DNA is TGTGCCAGCAGTTACTCGGGGCTAGCGGGGCCCGAGGGGACCGGGGAGCTGTTTTTT.

CDR3 loop: CASSSGLGYTF. In nucleotides, the CDR3 is TGTGCCAGCAGCTCCGGGCTAGGCTACACCTTC. The V and J genes are TRBV5-6 and TRBJ1-2, with no clear D. Per the germline V gene, CDR1 is SGHDT and CDR2 is YYEEEE. The CDR3 is 11 amino acids. The V end lost 3 bases, the J end lost 8 bases, and 8 bases lay between the germline ends.

This chain uses TRBV20-1 with TRBJ2-7, with a tentative D call TRBD1 (6 bases). V lost 4 bases to trimming and J lost 5 bases, with 15 bases between them. The V gene's germline CDR1 is DFQATT and CDR2 SNEGSKA (reference sequence). The CDR3 sequence is 13 residues long. This CDR3 is CSATGAGVDEQYF. Written as DNA, the CDR3 is TGCAGTGCTACCGGGGCAGGGGTAGACGAGCAGTACTTC.

This clonotype is categorized as medium-sized (0.01 to 0.1%). CDR3 protein: CSVGGQRNYGYTF. Here the CDR3 DNA reads TGCAGCGTTGGGGGCCAAAGGAACTATGGCTACACCTTC. This chain joins TRBV29-1 and TRBJ1-2; maybe TRBD1 (5 bases). This CDR3 has 13 amino acids. CDR1 and CDR2 from the germline V gene are SQVTM and ANQGSEA. V lost 4 bases, J lost 2 bases, and 11 bases lay in between.